These 27 T cell receptor beta chains share one sample of origin, sequenced in a study of blood T cell repertoires in COVID-19. Using immunoSEQ multiplex PCR, the repertoire was profiled, and TCRdb retains in-frame clones only, with some absent. The sample records a few hundred thousand clones, around 86% being singletons. Sequences were obtained from peripheral blood. The receptors were gathered from a woman aged 55-69 years with COVID-19, enrolled during active disease.

V and J are TRBV18 and TRBJ2-7, with 10 nucleotides matching TRBD1. The length of the CDR3 is 15 residues. Losses at the gene ends were 6 bases for V and 2 bases for J; bases not matched to a gene: 7. Germline V gene lookup returns CDR1 KGHSH and CDR2 LQKENI. CDR3 in amino acids: CASSPGTGAAYEQYF. The CDR3 nucleotides are TGTGCCAGCTCCCCCGGGACAGGGGCCGCCTACGAGCAGTACTTC.

This chain links TRBV5-1 with TRBJ2-1, with 8 bases matching TRBD1. CDR1 and CDR2 (germline): SGHRS, YFSETQ. The CDR3 extends over 14 amino acids. The V and J ends lost 6 bases and 2 bases, in that order; junction bases with no gene match: 4. DNA for the CDR3: TGCGCCAGCAACGGACAGGGAGCCTACAATGAGCAGTTCTTC. Translation gives CASNGQGAYNEQFF.

The genes are TRBV4-1 and TRBJ2-3, with 11 bases aligning to TRBD2. The V segment lost 0 bases and the J segment 3 bases; nucleotides outside the gene matches: 11. The germline V gene encodes CDR1 MGHRA and CDR2 YSYEKL. This CDR3 has 19 amino acids. The CDR3 reads CASSQDPPRLAGKTDTQYF. In DNA form, the CDR3 reads TGCGCCAGCAGCCAAGATCCCCCGCGACTAGCGGGAAAAACAGATACGCAGTATTTT.

This clone has a count of ten or more. The chain couples TRBV5-1 to TRBJ2-2; tentatively, D is TRBD2 (6 bases). Trimming left V 1 base short and J 3 bases short, with 10 bases between. The CDR3 has 15 residues. Germline V lookup: CDR1 SGHRS, CDR2 YFSETQ. CDR3: CASSLLRGDTGELFF. DNA of the CDR3: TGCGCCAGCAGCTTGTTGCGGGGTGACACCGGGGAGCTGTTTTTT.

The gene calls are TRBV7-3 and TRBJ1-6; no firm D call. CDR1 is SGHTA, CDR2 FQGTGA, per germline. The CDR3 is 13 residues long. V dropped 4 bases and J dropped 7 bases, with 8 bases sitting between them. Here the CDR3 reads CASSYQENSPLHF. Here the CDR3 DNA reads TGTGCCAGCAGCTATCAAGAGAATTCACCCCTCCACTTT.

The chain combines TRBV5-4 with TRBJ2-2; D perhaps matches TRBD2 (6 bases). The CDR3 runs to 15 residues. Germline CDR1 reads SGHNT; CDR2 reads YYREEE (reference sequence). Trimming removed 4 bases from V and 1 base from J, with 11 bases in between. CDR3 protein: CASSAGRRNTGELFF. CDR3 coding DNA: TGTGCCAGCAGCGCGGGACGGAGGAACACCGGGGAGCTGTTTTTT.

Concerning this clone itself: This sample also contains other DNA sequences that code for the same CDR3. The chain links TRBV6-5 to TRBJ1-3; 8 bases fit TRBD1. CDR1 and CDR2 (germline): MNHEY, SVGAGI. This CDR3 region has 14 residues. Unmatched junction bases numbered 4, after V lost 5 bases and J lost 4 bases. The DNA of the CDR3 is TGTGCCAGCAGTACTCGGACAGGGGGAAACACCATATATTTT. The encoded protein is CASSTRTGGNTIYF.

This sequence joins TRBV4-2 and TRBJ1-3; 7 nucleotides line up with TRBD1. Unmatched junction bases numbered 9, after V lost 5 bases and J lost 2 bases. Germline V gene lookup returns CDR1 LGHNA and CDR2 YNFKEQ. The CDR3 runs 16 residues. The CDR3 sequence: CASSSLTGPPGNTIYF. For the CDR3, the DNA is TGTGCCAGCAGCTCCCTGACAGGGCCCCCTGGAAACACCATATATTTT.

V usage is TRBV21-1 and J usage is TRBJ2-7; TRBD2, the D gene given by the table, was not confirmed from the DNA. TRBV21-1 represents a pseudogene. The CDR3 runs 17 residues. CDR3 coding DNA: TGTGCCAGCAGCCACCGGACTAGCGGGGGCATATCCTACGAGCAGTACTTC. This translates into CASSHRTSGGISYEQYF.

V is TRBV25-1 and J is TRBJ1-2, with TRBD1 matching over 8 bases. The CDR3 totals 15 residues. Looked up from germline, CDR1 is MGHDK and CDR2 is SYGVNS. V gave up 2 bases and J gave up 5 bases; unmatched junction bases: 7. CDR3 region: CASSENLGTGYGYTF. The CDR3 DNA reads TGTGCCAGCAGTGAAAATTTGGGGACAGGTTATGGCTACACCTTC.

The chain recombines TRBV5-1 with TRBJ1-1, with D unclear. The CDR3 length is 13 residues. With 4 bases removed from V and 1 base from J, the gap between germline ends came to 8 bases. Germline V gene sequence: CDR1 SGHRS, CDR2 YFSETQ. This CDR3 reads CASSTRPNTEAFF. CDR3 nucleotides: TGCGCCAGCAGCACCAGGCCGAACACTGAAGCTTTCTTT.

This sequence joins TRBV5-6 and TRBJ2-7; 10 bases agree with TRBD2. Germline V gene lookup returns CDR1 SGHDT and CDR2 YYEEEE. This CDR3 is built from 16 residues. Trimming cost V 4 bases and J 3 bases; bases outside gene matches: 10. The CDR3 bases are TGTGCCAGCAGCCGGGAGGGGACTAGCGTCCGCTACGAGCAGTACTTC. Amino acid sequence: CASSREGTSVRYEQYF.

V and J are TRBV28 and TRBJ2-3; perhaps TRBD2 as D (6 bases). The germline V gene has CDR1 MDHEN and CDR2 SYDVKM. V was clipped by 3 bases and J by 2 bases, with 9 bases between them. The CDR3 has 14 amino acids. The CDR3 nucleotides are TGTGCCAGCAGTTTTCCGGGGGACACAGATACGCAGTATTTT. It translates to CASSFPGDTDTQYF.

The chain is built from TRBV4-2 and TRBJ2-1; 10 bases are shared with TRBD1. Germline V lookup: CDR1 LGHNA, CDR2 YNFKEQ. V shed 4 bases and J 6 bases; nucleotides not matched to a gene: 9. The CDR3 loop spans 16 amino acids. CDR3 protein: CASSLPGQGVVNEQFF. In DNA, the CDR3 is TGTGCCAGCAGCCTCCCCGGACAGGGGGTAGTCAATGAGCAGTTCTTC.

This clone has a single count. V usage is TRBV20-1 and J usage is TRBJ1-5; D gene ambiguous. CDR3 length: 12 amino acids. V was trimmed by 3 bases and J by 2 bases, leaving 5 bases between them. From germline, CDR1 is DFQATT and CDR2 SNEGSKA (reference sequence). The CDR3 reads CSASRGNQPQHF. The CDR3 nucleotides are TGCAGTGCTAGTCGAGGCAATCAGCCCCAGCATTTT.

V gene TRBV3-1 (or the pseudogene TRBV3-2) combines with J gene TRBJ2-5, with TRBD1 matching 7 bases. Germline V gives CDR1 LGHDT, CDR2 YNNKEL (reference sequence). The CDR3 totals 15 residues. V was pared by 3 bases and J by 3 bases, with 7 bases of the junction left unmatched. CDR3 coding DNA: TGTGCCAGCAGCCACGCCGGGACAGAAGAAGAGACCCAGTACTTC. Translated, it gives CASSHAGTEEETQYF.

The chain employs TRBV6-5 and TRBJ2-5, with D perhaps TRBD1 (6 bases). The V and J ends lost 0 bases and 5 bases respectively, with 16 bases between them. Germline loops: CDR1 MNHEY, CDR2 SVGAGI. The CDR3 is 16 residues long. DNA of the CDR3: TGTGCCAGCAGTTACTCTAGGCCCAGGGGTGGGGAGACCCAGTACTTC. Its translation is CASSYSRPRGGETQYF.

V usage is TRBV10-3 and J usage is TRBJ2-3; TRBD2 might be the D (6 bases). CDR1 ENHRY and CDR2 SYGVKD come from the germline V gene. V lost 8 bases to trimming and J lost 2 bases, with 17 bases between them. CDR3 length: 15 residues. As DNA, the CDR3 is TGTGCCATCGGCAGGTCGGCGGGAAACACAGATACGCAGTATTTT. It encodes CAIGRSAGNTDTQYF.

This clone was found once. The chain links TRBV3-1 (or the pseudogene TRBV3-2) to TRBJ1-3; D is undetermined. CDR1 and CDR2 (germline): LGHDT, YNNKEL (reference sequence). This CDR3 has 16 amino acids. Trimming took off 0 bases at V and 0 bases at J, with 9 bases between the two ends. The CDR3 reads CASSQDFGASGNTIYF. The DNA for the CDR3 is TGTGCCAGCAGCCAAGATTTCGGAGCCTCTGGAAACACCATATATTTT.

Concerning this clone itself: The junction differs from germline at one of its ends, possibly a read error. The gene calls are TRBV28 and TRBJ1-2; TRBD1 agrees at 9 bases. The CDR3 runs 15 residues. Germline CDR1 is MDHEN and CDR2 is SYDVKM. CDR3 bases: TGTGCCAGCAGTCTCGGACAGGGGAAGGGCTATGGCCACACCTTC. It specifies CASSLGQGKGYGHTF.

This chain connects TRBV27 to TRBJ1-5; no clear D. The V and J ends lost 3 bases and 3 bases respectively, with 9 bases between them. The length of the CDR3 is 14 residues. Per germline, CDR1 MNHEY and CDR2 SMNVEV (reference sequence). CDR3 coding DNA: TGTGCCAGCAGTTTTGCCGGGATCAATCAGCCCCAGCATTTT. Translated: CASSFAGINQPQHF.

Note on this clone: Germline is not matched at one junction end, which may reflect a read error. The chain combines TRBV5-5 with TRBJ1-4; 7 nucleotides line up with TRBD1. The germline CDR1 and CDR2 sequences are SGHKS and YYEKEE (reference sequence). The CDR3 runs to 12 residues. The CDR3 spells CASSFRTGTGIF. CDR3 DNA sequence: TGTGCCAGCAGCTTTAGGACAGGCACCGGGATTTTT.

There are a few counts of this clone. This chain joins TRBV20-1 and TRBJ1-1; D gene ambiguous. The germline gives CDR1 DFQATT, CDR2 SNEGSKA (reference sequence). V was clipped by 3 bases and J by 6 bases, with 23 bases between them. This CDR3 comprises 16 residues. The CDR3 is CSASTSGPRIKAEAFF. CDR3 nucleotides: TGCAGTGCTAGTACGAGCGGACCGCGGATCAAGGCTGAAGCTTTCTTT.

This clone occurred a few times. The gene calls are TRBV9 and TRBJ2-2, with D maybe TRBD1 (6 bases). This CDR3 contains 14 residues. Germline V lookup: CDR1 SGDLS, CDR2 YYNGEE. V was clipped by 4 bases and J by 8 bases, with 15 bases between them. The CDR3 loop reads CASSTRDTWGELFF. The CDR3 DNA follows: TGTGCCAGCAGCACACGGGACACCTGGGGGGAGCTGTTTTTT.

The chain recombines TRBV29-1 with TRBJ1-1; TRBD1 matches at 7 bases. CDR1 and CDR2 (germline): SQVTM, ANQGSEA. The CDR3 runs 15 residues. After removal of 3 bases from V and 0 bases from J, the junction contained 7 bases not matched to a gene. The CDR3: CSVDSGQTLNTEAFF. For the CDR3, the DNA is TGCAGCGTTGACTCGGGACAGACATTGAACACTGAAGCTTTCTTT.

V is TRBV19 and J is TRBJ1-1, with D uncertain. The CDR3 is 14 amino acids. Germline assignment: CDR1 LNHDA and CDR2 SQIVND (reference sequence). V dropped 4 bases and J dropped 4 bases, with 13 bases sitting between them. CDR3 residues: CASSTTFAGTEAFF. CDR3 DNA sequence: TGTGCCAGTAGTACGACATTCGCCGGCACTGAAGCTTTCTTT.

A single count supports this clone. The chain joins TRBV5-1 to TRBJ2-2, with 12 bases that match TRBD2. This CDR3 is 19 amino acids long. The V and J ends lost 1 base and 6 bases, in that order; junction bases with no gene match: 13. The germline CDR1 and CDR2 sequences are SGHRS and YFSETQ. CDR3 coding DNA: TGCGCCAGCAGCTTGAGGGGAGGACTAGCGGGATTCCAGTCCGGGGAGCTGTTTTTT. Translation gives CASSLRGGLAGFQSGELFF.